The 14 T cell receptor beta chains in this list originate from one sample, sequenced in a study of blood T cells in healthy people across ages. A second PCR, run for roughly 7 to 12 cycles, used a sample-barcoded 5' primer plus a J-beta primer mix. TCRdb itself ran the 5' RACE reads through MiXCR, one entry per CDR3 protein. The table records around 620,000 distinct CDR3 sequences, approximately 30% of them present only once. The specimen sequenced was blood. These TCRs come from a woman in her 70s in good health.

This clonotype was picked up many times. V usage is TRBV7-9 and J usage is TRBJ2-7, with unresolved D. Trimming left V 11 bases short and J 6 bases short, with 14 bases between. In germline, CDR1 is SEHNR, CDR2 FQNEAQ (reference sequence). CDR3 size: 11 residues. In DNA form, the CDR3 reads TGTGCCGTCACCAAAGCGAGCGAGCAGTACTTC. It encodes CAVTKASEQYF.

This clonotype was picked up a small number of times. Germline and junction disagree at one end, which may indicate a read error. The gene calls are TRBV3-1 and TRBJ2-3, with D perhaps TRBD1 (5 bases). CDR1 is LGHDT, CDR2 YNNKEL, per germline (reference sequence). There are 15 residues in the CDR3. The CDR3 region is CASSQLRACTGTQYF. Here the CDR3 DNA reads TGTGCCAGCAGCCAACTACGAGCATGCACAGGTACGCAGTATTTT.

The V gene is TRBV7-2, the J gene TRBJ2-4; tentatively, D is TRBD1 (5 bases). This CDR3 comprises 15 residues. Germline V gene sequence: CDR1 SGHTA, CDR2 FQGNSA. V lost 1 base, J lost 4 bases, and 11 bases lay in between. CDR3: CASSLERAGKNIQYF. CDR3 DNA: TGTGCCAGCAGCTTAGAGAGAGCAGGGAAAAACATTCAGTACTTC.

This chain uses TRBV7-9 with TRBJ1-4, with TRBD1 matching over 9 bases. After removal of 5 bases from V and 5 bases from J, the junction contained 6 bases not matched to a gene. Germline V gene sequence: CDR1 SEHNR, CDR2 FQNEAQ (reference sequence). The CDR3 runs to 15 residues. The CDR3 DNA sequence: TGTGCCAGCAGCACAAGGGACAGGGAAAATGAAAAACTGTTTTTT. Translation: CASSTRDRENEKLFF.

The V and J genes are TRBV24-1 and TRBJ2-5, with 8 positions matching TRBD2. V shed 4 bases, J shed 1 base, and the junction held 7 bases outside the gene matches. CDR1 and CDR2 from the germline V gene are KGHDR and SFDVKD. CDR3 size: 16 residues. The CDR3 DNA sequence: TGTGCCACCAGTGACCCTCGGCGGGGGGCCCAAGAGACCCAGTACTTC. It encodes CATSDPRRGAQETQYF.

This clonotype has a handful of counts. The CDR3 reads CASKTGPGVFYEQYF. The CDR3 bases are TGTGCCAGCAAGACGGGACCGGGGGTGTTCTACGAGCAGTACTTC. The J gene is TRBJ2-1, the V gene TRBV19; D possibly corresponds to TRBD2 (6 bases). The J call may be incorrect, as the DNA end agrees better with TRBJ2-7. This CDR3 region has 15 residues. Germline-derived CDR1 and CDR2 are LNHDA and SQIVND (reference sequence).

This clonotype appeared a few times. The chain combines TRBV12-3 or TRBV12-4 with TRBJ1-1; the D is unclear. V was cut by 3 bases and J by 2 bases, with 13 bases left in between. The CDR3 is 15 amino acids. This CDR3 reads CASSFHSTRNTEAFF. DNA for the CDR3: TGTGCCAGCAGTTTCCATTCGACTCGTAACACTGAAGCTTTCTTT.

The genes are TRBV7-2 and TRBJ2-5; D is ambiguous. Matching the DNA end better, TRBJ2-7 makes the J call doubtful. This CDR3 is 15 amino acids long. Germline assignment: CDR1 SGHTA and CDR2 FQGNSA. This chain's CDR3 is CASRPGPPSSYEQYF. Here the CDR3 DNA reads TGTGCCAGCAGACCCGGGCCCCCCAGCTCCTACGAGCAGTACTTC.

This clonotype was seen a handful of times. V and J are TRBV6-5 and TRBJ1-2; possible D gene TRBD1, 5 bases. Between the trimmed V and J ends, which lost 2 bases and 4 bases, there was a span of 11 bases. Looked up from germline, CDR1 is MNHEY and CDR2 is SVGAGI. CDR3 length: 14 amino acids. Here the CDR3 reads CASSYRGDSYGYTF. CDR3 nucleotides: TGTGCCAGCAGTTACCGTGGAGACAGCTATGGCTACACCTTC.

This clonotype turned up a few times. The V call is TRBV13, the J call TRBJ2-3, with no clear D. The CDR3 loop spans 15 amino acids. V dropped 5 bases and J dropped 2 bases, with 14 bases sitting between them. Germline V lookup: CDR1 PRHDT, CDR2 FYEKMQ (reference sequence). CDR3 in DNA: TGTGCCAGCAGCCTCTTGACCCTACACACAGATACGCAGTATTTT. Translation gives CASSLLTLHTDTQYF. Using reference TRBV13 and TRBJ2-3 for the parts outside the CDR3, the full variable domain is AAGVIQSPRHLIKEKRETATLKCYPIPRHDTVYWYQQGPGQDPQFLISFYEKMQSDKGSIPDRFSAQQFSDYHSELNMSSLELGDSALYFCASSLLTLHTDTQYFGPGTRLTVL.

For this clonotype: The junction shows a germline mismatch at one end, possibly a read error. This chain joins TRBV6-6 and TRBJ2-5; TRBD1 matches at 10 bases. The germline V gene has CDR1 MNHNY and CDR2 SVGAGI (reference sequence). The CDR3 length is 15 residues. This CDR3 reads CASSGRDRGQGTQYF. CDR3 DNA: TGTGCCAGCAGTGGCAGGGACAGGGGACAAGGGACCCAGTACTTC.

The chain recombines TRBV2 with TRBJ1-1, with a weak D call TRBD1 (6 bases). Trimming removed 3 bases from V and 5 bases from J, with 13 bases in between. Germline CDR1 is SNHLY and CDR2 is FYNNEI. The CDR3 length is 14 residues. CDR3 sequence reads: CASSDRGHGTEAFF. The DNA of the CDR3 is TGTGCCAGCAGTGACCGGGGACATGGTACTGAAGCTTTCTTT.

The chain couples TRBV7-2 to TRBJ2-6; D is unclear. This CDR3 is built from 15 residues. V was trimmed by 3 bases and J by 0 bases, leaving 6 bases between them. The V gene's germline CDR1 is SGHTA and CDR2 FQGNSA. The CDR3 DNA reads TGTGCCAGCAGCTTTCAGGCCTCTGGGGCCAACGTCCTGACTTTC. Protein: CASSFQASGANVLTF.

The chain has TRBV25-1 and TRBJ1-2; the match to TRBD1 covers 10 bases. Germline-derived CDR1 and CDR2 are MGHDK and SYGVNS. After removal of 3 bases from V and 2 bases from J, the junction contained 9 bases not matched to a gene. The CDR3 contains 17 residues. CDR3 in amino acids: CASSDPGTGAFNYGYTF. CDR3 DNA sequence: TGTGCCAGCAGTGATCCCGGGACAGGGGCCTTCAACTATGGCTACACCTTC.